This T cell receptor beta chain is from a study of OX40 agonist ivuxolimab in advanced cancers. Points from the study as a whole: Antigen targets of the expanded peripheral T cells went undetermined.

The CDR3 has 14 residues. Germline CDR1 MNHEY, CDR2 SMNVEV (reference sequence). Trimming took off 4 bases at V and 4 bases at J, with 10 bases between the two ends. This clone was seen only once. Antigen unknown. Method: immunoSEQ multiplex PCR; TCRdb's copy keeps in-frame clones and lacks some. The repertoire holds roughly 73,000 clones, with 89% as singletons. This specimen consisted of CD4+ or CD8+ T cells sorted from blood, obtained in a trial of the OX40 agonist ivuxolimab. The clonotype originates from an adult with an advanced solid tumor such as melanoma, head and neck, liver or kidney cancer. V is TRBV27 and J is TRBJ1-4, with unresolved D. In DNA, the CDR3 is TGTGCCAGCAGTTCGTTCAGCGTTAATGAAAAACTGTTTTTT. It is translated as CASSSFSVNEKLFF.